The next 16 T cell receptor beta chains were all read from a single sample in a study of T cells expressing NK-cell markers. TCRdb re-called the 5' RACE reads; one entry per CDR3 protein, DNA not given. The listing contains about 550,000 distinct CDR3 sequences. Input material: blood T cells: a sorted CD56 or NKG2C T cell subset, CD4+ or CD8+ T cells, or bulk PBMC T cells (not recorded which). These TCRs come from a young man in good health.

The chain joins TRBV7-9 to TRBJ2-7; TCRdb proposes TRBD1, but this gene call is untestable without DNA. Germline CDR1 reads SEHNR; CDR2 reads FQNEAQ (reference sequence). This CDR3 has 13 amino acids. The CDR3 here is CASSFYRGPEQYF.

The J gene is TRBJ2-3, the V gene TRBV4-2. The germline V gene encodes CDR1 LGHNA and CDR2 YNFKEQ. This CDR3 comprises 14 residues. The CDR3 loop reads CASSGGANEDTQYF.

The chain recombines TRBV7-9 with TRBJ2-7; TCRdb lists TRBD1, though no DNA is available to test this call. The germline gives CDR1 SEHNR, CDR2 FQNEAQ (reference sequence). The length of the CDR3 is 15 residues. CDR3 sequence: CASSTGRTETYEQYF.

The V gene is TRBV29-1, the J gene TRBJ2-2; lacking DNA, the TRBD2 call made by TCRdb goes unchecked. This CDR3 has 13 amino acids. Per germline, CDR1 SQVTM and CDR2 ANQGSEA. This chain's CDR3 is CSVGLAVTGELFF.

The V gene is TRBV5-1, the J gene TRBJ2-1; TCRdb calls TRBD2, which cannot be checked without DNA. The CDR3 totals 15 residues. Per the germline V gene, CDR1 is SGHRS and CDR2 is YFSETQ. Here the CDR3 reads CASSQDYSSYNEQFF. Filled out from reference TRBV5-1 and TRBJ2-1, the complete variable domain reads KAGVTQTPRYLIKTRGQQVTLSCSPISGHRSVSWYQQTPGQGLQFLFEYFSETQRNKGNFPGRFSGRQFSNSRSEMNVSTLELGDSALYLCASSQDYSSYNEQFFGPGTRLTVL.

The V gene is TRBV14, the J gene TRBJ2-6; TCRdb calls TRBD1, which cannot be checked without DNA. Germline V CDR1 and CDR2: SGHDN, FVKESK. The CDR3 is 19 amino acids. The CDR3 sequence: CASSQERTGAHSGANVLTF.

The CDR3 loop reads CASREITGRSGNQPQHF. V and J are TRBV6-2 or TRBV6-3 and TRBJ1-5; the D gene TCRdb calls, TRBD1, cannot be checked with no DNA. Germline CDR1 MNHEY, CDR2 SVGEGT. This CDR3 region has 17 residues.

The genes are TRBV6-2 or TRBV6-3 and TRBJ1-1; TCRdb proposes TRBD1, but this gene call is untestable without DNA. The CDR3 is made up of 16 amino acids. CDR1 MNHEY and CDR2 SVGEGT come from the germline V gene. CDR3 in amino acids: CASSYGQGLTNTEAFF.

Here the CDR3 reads CASQKGGRLSGNTIYF. The chain carries TRBV7-8 and TRBJ1-3; absent DNA, TCRdb's TRBD1 call cannot be checked. CDR3 length equals 16 residues. CDR1 and CDR2 from the germline V gene are SGHVS and FQNEAQ.

The rearrangement links TRBV7-9 to TRBJ2-1. The CDR3 covers 12 residues. Germline V gene data show CDR1 as SEHNR and CDR2 as FQNEAQ (reference sequence). CDR3 sequence reads: CASSSQTREQFF.

The rearrangement joins TRBV24-1 to TRBJ2-3. This CDR3 region has 13 residues. Germline V lookup: CDR1 KGHDR, CDR2 SFDVKD. CDR3 region: CATSQQKTDTQYF.

The genes are TRBV6-5 and TRBJ2-3; TCRdb selects TRBD2, and the lack of DNA leaves this call unchecked. The CDR3 runs to 15 residues. Germline V gene data show CDR1 as MNHEY and CDR2 as SVGAGI. CDR3 sequence reads: CASSYDREGTDTQYF.

V and J are TRBV6-1 and TRBJ2-4; with no DNA, the TCRdb D assignment of TRBD1 cannot be verified. Germline V gives CDR1 MNHNS, CDR2 SASEGT. The CDR3 covers 14 residues. The CDR3 reads CASSPGQGMDIQYF.

The chain has TRBV10-2 and TRBJ2-3; the TCRdb D gene call, TRBD1, has no DNA to confirm it. Germline V CDR1 and CDR2: WSHSY, SAAADI. The CDR3 runs to 15 residues. The CDR3 is CASSATHGQGSTQYF.

This chain links TRBV30 with TRBJ2-1; the D call from TCRdb, TRBD1, cannot be confirmed without DNA. The CDR3 spans 12 residues. CDR1 GTSNPN and CDR2 SVGIG come from the germline V gene (reference sequence). CDR3 protein: CAWSSRFASLFF. Supplemented by reference TRBV30 and TRBJ2-1, the full variable domain reads SQTIHQWPATLVQPVGSPLSLECTVEGTSNPNLYWYRQAAGRGLQLLFYSVGIGQISSEVPQNLSASRPQDRQFILSSKKLLLSDSGFYLCAWSSRFASLFFGPGTRLTVL.

The chain joins TRBV5-1 to TRBJ2-7; the TRBD2 assignment by TCRdb is unverifiable without DNA. The V gene's germline CDR1 is SGHRS and CDR2 YFSETQ. This CDR3 is built from 16 residues. The CDR3 loop is CASSLVSSGVTYEQYF.